These 16 T cell receptor beta chains were sequenced from one sample in a study of blood T cell repertoires in COVID-19. Measured with immunoSEQ multiplex PCR; TCRdb has only the in-frame clones, and not every one. The sample carries fewer than 200,000 clones, about four fifths recorded once. Sample: peripheral blood. Every receptor here comes from a woman at least 80 years old with COVID-19, enrolled during active disease.

This clone appeared a single time. The chain uses TRBV5-4 and TRBJ2-1, with D maybe TRBD2 (6 bases). The CDR3 covers 15 residues. Trimming took 0 bases from V and 3 from J, leaving 10 bases between them. The germline gives CDR1 SGHNT, CDR2 YYREEE (reference sequence). In DNA form, the CDR3 reads TGTGCCAGCAGCTTGGCGGGGGAGATCTACAATGAGCAGTTCTTC. Its translation is CASSLAGEIYNEQFF.

This chain uses TRBV11-2 with TRBJ1-2; 8 nucleotides match TRBD1. CDR1 and CDR2 (germline): SGHAT, FQNNGV. The CDR3 runs 16 residues. J gave up 4 bases and V 5 bases, and 12 bases lay outside the gene matches. The CDR3 sequence is CASSPLPRGRSYGYTF. CDR3 in DNA: TGTGCCAGCAGCCCATTACCCAGGGGGCGCAGCTATGGCTACACCTTC.

The chain carries TRBV28 and TRBJ2-7; D not resolved. Per the germline V gene, CDR1 is MDHEN and CDR2 is SYDVKM. The CDR3 covers 14 residues. Deletions cut 3 bases from V and 2 bases from J, with 11 bases between. Written as DNA, the CDR3 is TGTGCCAGCAGTTTTGGTCTAGAAGCCTACGAGCAGTACTTC. This sequence encodes CASSFGLEAYEQYF.

This chain joins TRBV28 and TRBJ2-7; TRBD2 matches 12 bases. Germline V lookup: CDR1 MDHEN, CDR2 SYDVKM. This CDR3 spans 15 amino acids. V shed 6 bases and J 9 bases; nucleotides not matched to a gene: 12. As DNA, the CDR3 is TGTGCCAGCAGCCAGACTAGCGGGAGCGTCCCGGGGCAGTACTTC. It translates to CASSQTSGSVPGQYF.

The chain recombines TRBV14 with TRBJ1-1, with TRBD1 matching 9 bases. The J segment lost 9 bases and the V segment lost 3 bases, leaving 5 bases of the junction unmatched. The CDR3 has 13 amino acids. CDR1 and CDR2 from the germline V gene are SGHDN and FVKESK. This CDR3 is CASSHRDRGKAFF. CDR3 nucleotides: TGTGCCAGCAGCCACCGCGACAGGGGGAAAGCTTTCTTT.

The chain couples TRBV5-4 to TRBJ2-6; possible D gene TRBD1, 5 bases. Deletions cut 7 bases from V and 0 bases from J, with 17 bases between. The CDR3 is 17 residues long. Germline CDR1 reads SGHNT; CDR2 reads YYREEE (reference sequence). The chain's CDR3 is CASPVAGPFSGANVLTF. As DNA, the CDR3 is TGTGCCAGCCCGGTGGCAGGGCCCTTCTCTGGGGCCAACGTCCTGACTTTC. Combining the CDR3 with reference TRBV5-4 and TRBJ2-6 gives the whole variable domain ETGVTQSPTHLIKTRGQQVTLRCSSQSGHNTVSWYQQALGQGPQFIFQYYREEENGRGNFPPRFSGLQFPNYSSELNVNALELDDSALYLCASPVAGPFSGANVLTFGAGSRLTVL.

The chain has TRBV18 and TRBJ1-1, with D maybe TRBD1 (5 bases). V lost 3 bases and J 3 bases, leaving 14 bases between the germline ends. The CDR3 spans 15 residues. The germline CDR1 and CDR2 sequences are KGHSH and LQKENI. CDR3 in DNA: TGTGCCAGCTCACCTTTCAGGGTTCCGGACACTGAAGCTTTCTTT. This sequence encodes CASSPFRVPDTEAFF.

The rearrangement joins TRBV15 to TRBJ2-3; D not certain. Germline lookup yields CDR1 LNHNV and CDR2 YYDKDF (reference sequence). V lost 0 bases and J 8 bases, leaving 15 bases between the germline ends. The CDR3 length is 15 residues. As DNA, the CDR3 is TGTGCCACCAGCAGAGAAGTGCAGGCCGATGCTACGCAGTATTTT. Amino acids: CATSREVQADATQYF.

The rearrangement joins TRBV5-5 to TRBJ1-1; D is possibly TRBD1 (6 bases). This CDR3 region has 16 residues. The ends were cut back, 1 base at V and 5 bases at J, with 18 bases in the middle. Germline V CDR1 and CDR2: SGHKS, YYEKEE (reference sequence). As DNA, the CDR3 is TGTGCCAGCAGCTTGACAGGGACGGTGATCGGAACTGAAGCTTTCTTT. Its translation: CASSLTGTVIGTEAFF.

The chain recombines TRBV7-3 with TRBJ2-7; 8 bases fit TRBD1. This CDR3 spans 13 amino acids. V lost 5 bases to trimming and J lost 6 bases; unmatched junction nucleotides: 6. Germline V gene data show CDR1 as SGHTA and CDR2 as FQGTGA. The CDR3 loop reads CASSNGQGGEQYF. Here the CDR3 DNA reads TGTGCCAGCAGCAACGGACAGGGCGGCGAGCAGTACTTC.

There are a few counts of this clone. The V and J genes are TRBV27 and TRBJ1-5; TRBD1 agrees at 8 bases. V was pared by 4 bases and J by 15 bases, with 14 bases of the junction left unmatched. Germline V gives CDR1 MNHEY, CDR2 SMNVEV (reference sequence). The CDR3 is 14 residues long. The CDR3 spells CASSSMDRVMIPHF. The CDR3, as DNA: TGTGCCAGCAGTTCGATGGACAGGGTCATGATTCCGCATTTT.

This clone was counted between two and nine times. This chain links TRBV2 with TRBJ1-5, with 7 bases matching TRBD1. From germline, CDR1 is SNHLY and CDR2 FYNNEI. The CDR3 contains 15 residues. V shed 4 bases and J 3 bases; nucleotides not matched to a gene: 6. CDR3 sequence (DNA): TGTGCCAGCAGTGGACAGGGTTTTCCCAATCAGCCCCAGCATTTT. It codes for CASSGQGFPNQPQHF.

The chain is built from TRBV7-2 and TRBJ1-2; 7 bases map to TRBD1. J lost 2 bases, V lost 5 bases, and 8 bases had no gene match. Germline V gene sequence: CDR1 SGHTA, CDR2 FQGNSA. The CDR3 is made up of 15 amino acids. The CDR3 protein is CASSPWTGSNYGYTF. CDR3 DNA: TGTGCCAGCAGCCCTTGGACAGGCTCGAACTATGGCTACACCTTC.

This clone was seen just once. The gene calls are TRBV4-1 and TRBJ2-1; D is possibly TRBD2 (5 bases). In germline, CDR1 is MGHRA, CDR2 YSYEKL. This CDR3 region has 15 residues. Trimming removed 0 bases from V and 2 bases from J, with 8 bases in between. CDR3 residues: CASSQEGRPYNEQFF. CDR3 DNA: TGCGCCAGCAGCCAAGAGGGGAGACCCTACAATGAGCAGTTCTTC.

Here the CDR3 DNA reads TGTGCCAGCATTGGCCGATATACGCAGTATTTT. Amino acids: CASIGRYTQYF. This chain links TRBV12-3 or TRBV12-4 with TRBJ2-3, with D hard to call. The CDR3 runs 11 residues. V lost 7 bases and J lost 7, with 9 bases in between.

The V and J genes are TRBV3-1 (or the pseudogene TRBV3-2) and TRBJ1-3; 7 bases align to TRBD1. CDR1 and CDR2 (germline): LGHDT, YNNKEL (reference sequence). After removal of 4 bases from V and 0 bases from J, the junction contained 6 bases not matched to a gene. The CDR3 extends over 16 amino acids. The chain's CDR3 is CASSRGQTSSGNTIYF. CDR3 in DNA: TGTGCCAGCAGCCGGGGACAGACGAGCTCTGGAAACACCATATATTTT.